The 8 T cell receptor beta chains presented below share a single source sample, sequenced in a study of T cell responses to AZD1222 COVID-19 vaccine. Using immunoSEQ multiplex PCR, the repertoire was profiled, and TCRdb retains in-frame clones only, with some absent. Here the sample spans about 140,000 clones, roughly 85% being singletons. The sequencing used peripheral blood, collected 28 days after the second dose of the MenACWY control vaccine. These receptor sequences come from an adult who received the MenACWY meningococcal vaccine as a control.

The chain recombines TRBV4-3 with TRBJ2-1, with 7 positions matching TRBD2. CDR3 length equals 15 residues. Germline values: CDR1 LGHNA, CDR2 YSLEER. J lost 6 bases, V lost 3 bases, and 8 bases had no gene match. Here the CDR3 DNA reads TGCGCCAGCAGCCAGGGAGGGACCGTGGGCAATGAGCAGTTCTTC. As protein: CASSQGGTVGNEQFF.

The rearrangement joins TRBV5-1 to TRBJ2-3; D may be TRBD1 or TRBD2 (5 bases each). V lost 0 bases and J 0 bases, leaving 5 bases between the germline ends. The CDR3 contains 14 residues. The germline gives CDR1 SGHRS, CDR2 YFSETQ. The CDR3 nucleotides read TGCGCCAGCAGCTTGGGGGGGAGCACAGATACGCAGTATTTT. This sequence encodes CASSLGGSTDTQYF.

The chain uses TRBV11-3 and TRBJ1-6; D is perhaps TRBD1 (6 bases). This CDR3 is 16 amino acids long. Looked up from germline, CDR1 is SGHNT and CDR2 is YENEEA. Trimming took off 1 base at V and 7 bases at J, with 14 bases between the two ends. This chain's CDR3 is CASSLGSGAKNSPLHF. As DNA, the CDR3 is TGTGCCAGCAGCTTAGGTTCGGGGGCGAAAAATTCACCCCTCCACTTT.

The V and J genes are TRBV9 and TRBJ2-5; TRBD2 agrees at 10 bases. J gave up 3 bases and V 6 bases, and 2 bases lay outside the gene matches. There are 13 residues in the CDR3. Germline V gives CDR1 SGDLS, CDR2 YYNGEE. The CDR3 sequence: CASMSGGEETQYF. In nucleotides, the CDR3 is TGTGCCAGCATGAGCGGGGGGGAAGAGACCCAGTACTTC.

The sample holds one count of this clone. J is TRBJ1-1 and V is TRBV7-2, with 7 positions matching TRBD1. Germline loops: CDR1 SGHTA, CDR2 FQGNSA. The CDR3 runs 12 residues. Losses at the gene ends were 5 bases for V and 11 bases for J; bases not matched to a gene: 8. The CDR3 region has the DNA TGTGCCAGCAGCCAAGACAGGGTATCTGCTTTCTTT. Translation: CASSQDRVSAFF. The full variable domain, in which reference TRBV7-2 and TRBJ1-1 provide the parts outside the CDR3, is GAGVSQSPSNKVTEKGKDVELRCDPISGHTALYWYRQSLGQGLEFLIYFQGNSAPDKSGLPSDRFSAERTGGSVSTLTIQRTQQEDSAVYLCASSQDRVSAFFGQGTRLTVV.

The chain joins TRBV5-5 to TRBJ2-7; D is uncertain. CDR3 size: 13 residues. Germline assignment: CDR1 SGHKS and CDR2 YYEKEE (reference sequence). The V and J ends lost 2 bases and 1 base respectively, with 7 bases between them. The CDR3 reads CASSFSISYEQYF. As DNA, the CDR3 is TGTGCCAGCAGCTTTTCCATTTCCTACGAGCAGTACTTC.

This chain joins TRBV7-2 and TRBJ1-4; tentative D call: TRBD1 (5 bases). The CDR3 extends over 15 amino acids. V was shortened by 1 base and J by 7 bases, with 13 bases between the two germline ends. Germline CDR1 reads SGHTA; CDR2 reads FQGNSA. CDR3 DNA: TGTGCCAGCAGCTTAGTTACCCAGAGGGGTGAAAAACTGTTTTTT. Translating it yields CASSLVTQRGEKLFF.

This chain uses TRBV29-1 with TRBJ2-1, with 7 positions matching TRBD1. The length of the CDR3 is 14 residues. V dropped 2 bases and J dropped 9; count of bases not matched to a gene: 10. Germline values: CDR1 SQVTM, CDR2 ANQGSEA. The CDR3 reads CSVEPRDRQVEQFF. For the CDR3, the DNA is TGCAGCGTTGAACCCCGGGACAGACAGGTTGAGCAGTTCTTC.